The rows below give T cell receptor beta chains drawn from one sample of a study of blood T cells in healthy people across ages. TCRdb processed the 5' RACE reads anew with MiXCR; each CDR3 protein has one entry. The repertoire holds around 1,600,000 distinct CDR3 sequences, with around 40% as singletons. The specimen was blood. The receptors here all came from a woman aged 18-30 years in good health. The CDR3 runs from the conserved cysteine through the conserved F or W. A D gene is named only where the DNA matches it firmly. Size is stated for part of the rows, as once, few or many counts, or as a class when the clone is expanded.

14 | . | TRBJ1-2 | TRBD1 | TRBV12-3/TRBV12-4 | CASSLWDRMGGYTF | TGTGCCAGCAGCCTGTGGGACAGGATGGGTGGCTACACCTTC
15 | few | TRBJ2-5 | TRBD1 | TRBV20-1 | CSASPLDRGRETQYF | TGCAGTGCTAGTCCCCTCGACAGGGGGCGAGAGACCCAGTACTTC
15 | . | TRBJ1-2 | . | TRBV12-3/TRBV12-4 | CASSPTLSSWSGYTF | TGTGCCAGCAGTCCTACACTGTCCAGTTGGAGTGGCTACACCTTC
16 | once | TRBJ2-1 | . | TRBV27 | CASSPLLRGRDNEQFF | TGTGCCAGCAGTCCCCTCTTGCGGGGGCGAGACAATGAGCAGTTCTTC
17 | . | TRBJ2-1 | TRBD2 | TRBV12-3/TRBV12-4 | CASSLSGVAGGPVEQFF | TGTGCCAGCAGTTTATCTGGGGTAGCGGGAGGGCCAGTTGAGCAGTTCTTC
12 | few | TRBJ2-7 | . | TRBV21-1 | CASPPQGHEQYF | TGTGCCAGCCCTCCCCAGGGCCACGAGCAGTACTTC
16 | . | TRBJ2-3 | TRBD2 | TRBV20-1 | CSARGGAGGPTDTQYF | TGCAGTGCTAGAGGGGGCGCGGGGGGGCCGACAGATACGCAGTATTTT
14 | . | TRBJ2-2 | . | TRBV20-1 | CSAREALGTGELFF | TGCAGTGCTAGAGAGGCCTTAGGGACCGGGGAGCTGTTTTTT
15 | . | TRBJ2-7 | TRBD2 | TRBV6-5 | CASSYAGGSSYEQYF | TGTGCCAGCAGTTACGCGGGGGGGAGCTCCTACGAGCAGTACTTC
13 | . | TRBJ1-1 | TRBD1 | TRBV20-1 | CSARQGAIGEAFF | TGCAGTGCTCGACAGGGGGCCATAGGTGAAGCTTTCTTT
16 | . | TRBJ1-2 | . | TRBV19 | CASSPTRRGANYGYTF | TGTGCCAGTAGTCCGACACGCCGAGGGGCTAACTATGGCTACACCTTC
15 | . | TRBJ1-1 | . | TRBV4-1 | CASSQGATDGTEAFF | TGCGCCAGCAGCCAAGGAGCGACAGACGGTACTGAAGCTTTCTTT
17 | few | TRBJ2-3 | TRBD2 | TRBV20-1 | CSARGGTSGILRATQYF | TGCAGTGCTAGAGGCGGGACTAGCGGAATCCTCCGAGCTACGCAGTATTTT
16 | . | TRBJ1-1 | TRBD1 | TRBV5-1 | CASSRRQGSTYTEAFF | TGCGCCAGCAGCCGGAGACAGGGGTCCACGTACACTGAAGCTTTCTTT
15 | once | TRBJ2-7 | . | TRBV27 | CASSSGVAAYNEQYF | TGTGCCAGCAGTTCAGGGGTAGCGGCCTACAATGAGCAGTACTTC
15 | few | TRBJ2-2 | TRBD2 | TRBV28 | CASSTTGGIAGELFF | TGTGCCAGCAGTACCACGGGAGGCATCGCCGGGGAGCTGTTTTTT
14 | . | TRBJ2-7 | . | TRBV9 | CASSVAGQNNEQYF | TGTGCCAGCAGCGTAGCAGGGCAGAACAATGAGCAGTACTTC
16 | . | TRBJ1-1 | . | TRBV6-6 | CASSYQSSFMNTEAFF | TGTGCCAGCAGTTACCAAAGTAGTTTCATGAACACTGAAGCTTTCTTT
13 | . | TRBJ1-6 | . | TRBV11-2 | CASSHLSARPLHF | TGTGCCAGCAGCCACTTAAGCGCAAGACCCCTCCACTTT
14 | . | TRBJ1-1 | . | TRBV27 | CASSANRGGTEAFF | TGTGCCAGCAGTGCAAATAGGGGGGGTACTGAAGCTTTCTTT
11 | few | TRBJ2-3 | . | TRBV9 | CASRSLDTQYF | TGTGCCAGCAGATCCCTGGATACGCAGTATTTT
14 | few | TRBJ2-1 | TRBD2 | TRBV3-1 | CASSLSGRDNEQFF | TGTGCCAGCAGCTTAAGCGGGAGGGACAATGAGCAGTTCTTC
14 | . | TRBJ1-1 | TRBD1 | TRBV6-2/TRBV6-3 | CASRPADRYTEAFF | TGTGCCAGCAGGCCTGCGGACAGGTACACTGAAGCTTTCTTT
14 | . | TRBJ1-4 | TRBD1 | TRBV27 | CASSRTTGVEKLFF | TGTGCCAGCAGCCGGACCACAGGGGTAGAAAAACTGTTTTTT
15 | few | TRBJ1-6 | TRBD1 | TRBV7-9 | CAISRGTVLNSPLHF | TGTGCCATTTCCCGAGGGACAGTCCTTAATTCACCCCTCCACTTT
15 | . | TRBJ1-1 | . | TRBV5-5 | CASSLGRGSGTEAFF | TGTGCCAGCAGCTTGGGGCGGGGAAGTGGTACTGAAGCTTTCTTT
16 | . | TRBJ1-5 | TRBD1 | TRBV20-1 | CSARPQNRGSNQPQHF | TGCAGTGCTAGACCGCAAAACAGGGGTAGCAATCAGCCCCAGCATTTT
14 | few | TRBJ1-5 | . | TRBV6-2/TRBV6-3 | CASSYSSSNQPQHF | TGTGCCAGCAGTTACTCCAGTAGCAATCAGCCCCAGCATTTT
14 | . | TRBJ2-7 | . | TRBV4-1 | CASSPIGRRREQYF | TGCGCCAGCAGCCCCATAGGACGGCGGCGCGAGCAGTACTTC
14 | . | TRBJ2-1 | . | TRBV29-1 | CSVEGPSWYNEQFF | TGCAGCGTTGAAGGTCCTAGCTGGTACAATGAGCAGTTCTTC
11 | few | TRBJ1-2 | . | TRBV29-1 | CSVEGDYGYTF | TGCAGCGTTGAGGGTGACTATGGCTACACCTTC
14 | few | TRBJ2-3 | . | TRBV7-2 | CASSLGGRIDTQYF | TGTGCCAGCAGCTTAGGGGGGCGCATAGATACGCAGTATTTT
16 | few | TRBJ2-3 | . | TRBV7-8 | CASSRGALESTDTQYF | TGTGCCAGCAGCCGAGGGGCGCTAGAAAGCACAGATACGCAGTATTTT
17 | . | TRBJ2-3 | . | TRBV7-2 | CASSFSGGQGSTDTQYF | TGTGCCAGCAGCTTCTCGGGGGGCCAGGGTAGCACAGATACGCAGTATTTT
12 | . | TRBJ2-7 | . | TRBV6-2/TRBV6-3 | CASSPMGGPNHF | TGTGCCAGCAGCCCTATGGGGGGCCCTAATCACTTC
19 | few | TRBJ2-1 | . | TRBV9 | CASSVVLTRLGDSYNEQFF | TGTGCCAGCAGCGTAGTTTTGACCAGATTAGGGGACTCCTACAATGAGCAGTTCTTC
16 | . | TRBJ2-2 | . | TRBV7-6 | CASSLVSETNTGELFF | TGTGCCAGCAGCTTAGTCTCAGAAACGAACACCGGGGAGCTGTTTTTT
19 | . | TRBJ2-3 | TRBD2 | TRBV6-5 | CASSFGGLAGGPSTDTQYF | TGTGCCAGCAGTTTCGGGGGACTAGCGGGGGGGCCTAGCACAGATACGCAGTATTTT
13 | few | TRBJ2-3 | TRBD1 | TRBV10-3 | CAIGTGLQDTQYF | TGTGCCATCGGGACAGGGTTACAAGATACGCAGTATTTT